Listed here are 23 T cell receptor beta chains from one sample, sequenced in a study of cytomegalovirus exposure and HLA in healthy donors. A multiplex PCR was run with 60 Vbeta primers and 13 Jbeta primers. The assay was immunoSEQ multiplex PCR, and TCRdb's table has in-frame clones only and misses some. The sample holds 200,000 or so clones, more than 75% seen once. Input material: PBMCs. The receptor set was obtained from a man aged 30-40 years in good health and CMV-seronegative.

This rearrangement joins TRBV2 to TRBJ1-3; weak D call: TRBD1 (6 bases). Germline lookup yields CDR1 SNHLY and CDR2 FYNNEI. This CDR3 region has 15 residues. V dropped 11 bases and J dropped 0 bases, with 17 bases sitting between them. This chain's CDR3 is CAFPRPGHSGNTIYF. CDR3 in DNA: TGTGCCTTTCCTCGGCCGGGACACTCTGGAAACACCATATATTTT.

The chain has TRBV19 and TRBJ2-7; 7 bases match TRBD2. Germline lookup yields CDR1 LNHDA and CDR2 SQIVND (reference sequence). The CDR3 extends over 13 amino acids. J gave up 2 bases and V 9 bases, and 7 bases lay outside the gene matches. This chain's CDR3 is CASREGLAYEQYF. In DNA, the CDR3 is TGTGCCAGCAGGGAGGGACTTGCCTACGAGCAGTACTTC.

Comment on this clone: The junction departs from the called germline gene at one end, perhaps through a read error. The V gene is TRBV7-9, the J gene TRBJ2-1; maybe TRBD1 (5 bases). CDR1 and CDR2 from the germline V gene are SEHNR and FQNEAQ (reference sequence). This CDR3 is 12 amino acids long. Written as DNA, the CDR3 is TGTTCCAGCAGCTCAAGGGGCGATGAGCAGTTCTTC. Encoded protein: CSSSSRGDEQFF.

The chain employs TRBV29-1 and TRBJ2-7; 10 bases are a match to TRBD1. Germline V gives CDR1 SQVTM, CDR2 ANQGSEA. This CDR3 is built from 15 residues. The V and J ends lost 5 bases and 2 bases, in that order; junction bases with no gene match: 9. Written as DNA, the CDR3 is TGCAGCGTTAGGTCCCGGGACAGGGGTACCTACGAGCAGTACTTC. This sequence encodes CSVRSRDRGTYEQYF.

The chain recombines TRBV10-3 with TRBJ1-6, with D possibly TRBD1 on 5 matching bases. This CDR3 region has 13 residues. The germline CDR1 and CDR2 sequences are ENHRY and SYGVKD. Trimming took 7 bases from V and 6 from J, leaving 10 bases between them. CDR3 sequence (DNA): TGTGCCATCAAGGGGCAGCCTAATTCACCCCTCCACTTT. Residues: CAIKGQPNSPLHF.

CDR3 sequence (DNA): TGCGCCAGCAGCCTTGATAGAATTCAGTACTTC. Amino acids: CASSLDRIQYF. The V gene is TRBV5-1, the J gene TRBJ2-4; no firm D call. Trimming left V 4 bases short and J 10 bases short, with 9 bases between. Germline V gene lookup returns CDR1 SGHRS and CDR2 YFSETQ. This CDR3 is built from 11 residues.

This clone was counted a single time. The chain carries TRBV7-2 and TRBJ2-7; no clear D. This CDR3 contains 13 residues. V lost 2 bases and J lost 1, with 6 bases in between. Per the germline V gene, CDR1 is SGHTA and CDR2 is FQGNSA. The CDR3 loop is CASSLSPSYEQYF. CDR3 nucleotide sequence: TGTGCCAGCAGCTTATCCCCATCCTACGAGCAGTACTTC.

The chain uses TRBV27 and TRBJ2-1; 7 bases line up with TRBD1. V shed 3 bases and J 0 bases; nucleotides not matched to a gene: 14. CDR1 is MNHEY, CDR2 SMNVEV, per germline (reference sequence). The CDR3 is 19 amino acids. CDR3 in DNA: TGTGCCAGCAGTTTCTTGGGACCTAGGGGGCCGAGCTCCTACAATGAGCAGTTCTTC. Translating gives CASSFLGPRGPSSYNEQFF.

The chain combines TRBV5-1 with TRBJ2-1; 7 bases are shared with TRBD2. J lost 4 bases, V lost 0 bases, and 10 bases had no gene match. The CDR3 extends over 17 amino acids. CDR1 and CDR2 from the germline V gene are SGHRS and YFSETQ. The CDR3 DNA reads TGCGCCAGCAGCTTGGCGGCGGGGGATCCCGATTACAATGAGCAGTTCTTC. It specifies CASSLAAGDPDYNEQFF.

This chain joins TRBV5-1 and TRBJ2-5, with 8 bases matching TRBD1. Gene TRBJ2-7 matches the end of the DNA better, so the J call may be wrong. The germline V gene encodes CDR1 SGHRS and CDR2 YFSETQ. This CDR3 comprises 14 residues. CDR3 nucleotide sequence: TGCGCCAGCAGCTTGGGGGACAGGAACTACGAGCAGTACTTC. Its protein product is CASSLGDRNYEQYF.

This chain uses TRBV18 with TRBJ2-1, with D perhaps TRBD2 (7 bases). The V and J ends lost 3 bases and 7 bases respectively, with 13 bases between them. The germline CDR1 and CDR2 sequences are KGHSH and LQKENI. The CDR3 spans 14 residues. The CDR3 coding sequence is TGTGCCAGCTCACCGAGGAGCGGGACAAATGAGCAGTTCTTC. This translates into CASSPRSGTNEQFF.

This clone has a handful of counts. This chain links TRBV19 with TRBJ1-2, with 7 nucleotides matching TRBD1. The CDR3 runs 14 residues. CDR1 and CDR2 (germline): LNHDA, SQIVND (reference sequence). Trimming took 7 bases from V and 6 from J; bases not matched to a gene: 11. CDR3 in amino acids: CASTEQGTVDGYTF. In nucleotides, the CDR3 is TGTGCCAGTACCGAACAGGGGACTGTCGATGGCTACACCTTC.

The gene calls are TRBV19 and TRBJ2-1; D is undetermined. CDR3 size: 13 residues. Per the germline V gene, CDR1 is LNHDA and CDR2 is SQIVND (reference sequence). V lost 3 bases, J lost 5 bases, and 8 bases lay in between. The DNA for the CDR3 is TGTGCCAGTAGTATGTTGGGCAACAATGAGCAGTTCTTC. Its protein is CASSMLGNNEQFF.

Only one count was recorded for this clone. The CDR3 sequence is CASSVVAASGANVLTF. The DNA for the CDR3 is TGTGCCAGCAGCGTGGTCGCGGCCTCTGGGGCCAACGTCCTGACTTTC. The chain carries TRBV4-2 and TRBJ2-6; D is unclear. The CDR3 is 16 residues long. Trimming left V 5 bases short and J 0 bases short, with 11 bases between. Per the germline V gene, CDR1 is LGHNA and CDR2 is YNFKEQ.

This chain uses TRBV11-2 with TRBJ1-2; 8 nucleotides match TRBD1. Germline V lookup: CDR1 SGHAT, CDR2 FQNNGV. The V and J ends lost 5 bases and 8 bases, in that order; junction bases with no gene match: 10. The length of the CDR3 is 14 residues. The CDR3 bases are TGTGCCAGCAGCCACCGGACAGGGCTGAGGGGCTACACCTTC. This codes for CASSHRTGLRGYTF.

The chain has TRBV7-2 and TRBJ1-1; TRBD1 matches 8 bases. The germline V gene encodes CDR1 SGHTA and CDR2 FQGNSA. V was pared by 10 bases and J by 5 bases, with 15 bases of the junction left unmatched. The CDR3 contains 15 residues. In DNA, the CDR3 is TGTGCCACTACGTATCAACAGGGGGTAAGGACTGAAGCTTTCTTT. The encoded protein is CATTYQQGVRTEAFF.

V gene TRBV4-1 combines with J gene TRBJ1-5; no clear D gene. The V gene lost 1 base and the J gene lost 11 bases, with 21 bases spanning the gap. The CDR3 spans 16 residues. The germline V gene has CDR1 MGHRA and CDR2 YSYEKL. The CDR3 protein is CASSQAVVPPGSAQHF. The CDR3 coding sequence is TGCGCCAGCAGCCAAGCTGTGGTGCCCCCGGGATCAGCCCAGCATTTT.

This chain joins TRBV30 and TRBJ2-3; 9 bases are shared with TRBD2. Germline V gene sequence: CDR1 GTSNPN, CDR2 SVGIG (reference sequence). The CDR3 length is 15 residues. V shed 3 bases and J 3 bases; nucleotides not matched to a gene: 7. In DNA form, the CDR3 reads TGTGCCTGGAGCCTAATAGCGGGAGTAACAGATACGCAGTATTTT. Translation gives CAWSLIAGVTDTQYF.

J is TRBJ2-2 and V is TRBV7-8; D is uncertain. With 5 bases removed from V and 3 bases from J, the gap between germline ends came to 19 bases. This CDR3 contains 17 residues. CDR1 is SGHVS and CDR2 is FQNEAQ in the germline V gene. CDR3 region: CASSHELRLEYTGELFF. The CDR3 DNA is TGTGCCAGCAGCCACGAACTACGCCTCGAATACACCGGGGAGCTGTTTTTT.

The CDR3 is CASSSTDRGLSYEQYF. CDR3 coding DNA: TGTGCCAGCAGCTCAACGGACAGGGGGTTATCCTACGAGCAGTACTTC. The chain is built from TRBV7-9 and TRBJ2-5, with TRBD1 matching 10 bases. The DNA end is more similar to TRBJ2-7, so the J call may be wrong. The CDR3 contains 16 residues. Germline V gene data show CDR1 as SEHNR and CDR2 as FQNEAQ (reference sequence).

The rearrangement uses TRBV7-9 and TRBJ1-4, with TRBD1 matching over 7 bases. CDR3 length equals 15 residues. V trimming: 5 bases; J trimming: 8 bases; junction bases outside the gene matches: 11. The germline V gene encodes CDR1 SEHNR and CDR2 FQNEAQ (reference sequence). The CDR3 region is CASSPQQGSEEKLFF. CDR3 nucleotide sequence: TGTGCCAGCAGCCCGCAACAGGGGTCGGAAGAAAAACTGTTTTTT.

The chain employs TRBV18 and TRBJ1-5; TRBD1 aligns across 9 bases. The CDR3 length is 18 residues. J gave up 2 bases and V 1 base, and 9 bases lay outside the gene matches. Per the germline V gene, CDR1 is KGHSH and CDR2 is LQKENI. Written as DNA, the CDR3 is TGTGCCAGCTCACCACGGGGGACAGGGCGGCAGGGCAATCAGCCCCAGCATTTT. Protein sequence: CASSPRGTGRQGNQPQHF. Full variable domain (missing parts from reference TRBV18 and TRBJ1-5): NAGVMQNPRHLVRRRGQEARLRCSPMKGHSHVYWYRQLPEEGLKFMVYLQKENIIDESGMPKERFSAEFPKEGPSILRIQQVVRGDSAAYFCASSPRGTGRQGNQPQHFGDGTRLSIL.

For this clone: An end of the junction does not agree with germline; a read error may underlie this. The chain combines TRBV7-7 with TRBJ2-7; D may be TRBD1 (6 bases). The CDR3 length is 13 residues. CDR1 is SSHAT, CDR2 FNYEAQ, per germline (reference sequence). In DNA, the CDR3 is TGTGCTAGCAGCCATGGCACAGGGTACGAGCAGTACTTC. Its protein is CASSHGTGYEQYF.